A single T cell receptor (beta chain) is shown here with its context. V was pared by 1 base and J by 8 bases, with 11 bases between. This CDR3 is built from 13 residues. The germline gives CDR1 SEHNR, CDR2 FQNEAQ (reference sequence). This specimen comes from a study of blood T cell repertoires in COVID-19. Overall study: Acute and convalescent COVID-19 samples came from the United States, Italy and Spain. T cells, B-cell-depleted T cells, or PBMCs supplied cDNA or gDNA.

Per the original data handling: Researchers report that nucleated cell counts were estimated from reference gene primer amplification. Method: immunoSEQ multiplex PCR; TCRdb's copy keeps in-frame clones and lacks some. The V and J calls and clone size were taken over from that table, and D and trimming were inferred from the DNA. The sample comprises 55,000 or so clones, around nine tenths of which are singletons, and around 7.1% rests with the top ten. Seattle cases were enrolled at active infection and followed longitudinally. The sample consisted of peripheral blood. This clonotype was obtained from a woman aged 55-69 years with COVID-19, enrolled during active disease. The gene calls are TRBV7-9 and TRBJ1-1; D is ambiguous. The CDR3 is CASSLVRAGEAFF. DNA for the CDR3: TGTGCCAGCAGCTTAGTACGGGCGGGAGAAGCTTTCTTT.